This entry concerns a single T cell receptor beta chain. Its antigen is undetermined. The V end was cut by 4 bases, the J end by 4 bases, with 20 bases between. CDR1 MGHRA and CDR2 YSYEKL come from the germline V gene. The CDR3 loop spans 17 amino acids. This sample is part of a study of shared clonotypes between healthy human individuals. Study findings and constraints: All-four-donor shared clonotypes had higher generation probabilities than non-shared clonotypes did. With several donors compared, around 5% of naive CD4 clonotypes were shared.

Deep-level settings were used for running the assay. The data were produced by immunoSEQ multiplex PCR, yet TCRdb's version contains in-frame clones alone and is incomplete. The table records approximately 2.5 million clones, over 85% of them present only once. The source material was naive CD4+ T cells sorted from blood. The subset was: CD45RA+ positively selected. The chain joins TRBV4-1 to TRBJ1-5; D ambiguous. The TCR originated in a man younger than 35 in good health. CDR3 amino acids: CASSLGLGGLGNQPQHF. The DNA for the CDR3 is TGCGCCAGCAGCCTAGGCCTGGGCGGTCTTGGGAATCAGCCCCAGCATTTT.